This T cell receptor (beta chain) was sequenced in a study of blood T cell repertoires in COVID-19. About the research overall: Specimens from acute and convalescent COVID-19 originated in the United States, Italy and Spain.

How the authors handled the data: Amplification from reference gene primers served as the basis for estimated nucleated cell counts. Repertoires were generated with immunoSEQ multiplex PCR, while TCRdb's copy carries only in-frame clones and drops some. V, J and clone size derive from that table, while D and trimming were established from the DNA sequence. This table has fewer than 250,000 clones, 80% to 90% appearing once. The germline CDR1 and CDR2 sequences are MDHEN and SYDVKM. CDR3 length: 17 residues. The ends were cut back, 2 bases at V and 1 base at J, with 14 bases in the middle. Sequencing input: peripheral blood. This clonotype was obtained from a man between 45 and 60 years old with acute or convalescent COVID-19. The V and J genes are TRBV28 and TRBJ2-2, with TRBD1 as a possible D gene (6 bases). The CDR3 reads CASSLPTTGVNTGELFF. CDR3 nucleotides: TGTGCCAGCAGTTTACCCACGACAGGAGTGAACACCGGGGAGCTGTTTTTT.